The 23 T cell receptor beta chains reported below all come from one sample, sequenced in a study of CD8+CD57+ T cells in acquired aplastic anemia. Using genomic DNA as the template, TCR beta VDJ and CDR3 profiling was carried out. One entry per CDR3 protein results from TCRdb running MiXCR on the reads. The data contain about 200,000 distinct CDR3 sequences, 65% of them singletons. CD8+CD57+ cell expansion had been shown by flow cytometry in patients chosen for sequencing. Specimen: sorted CD4+, CD8+, or CD8+CD57+ T cells (not recorded which) from PBMCs. The receptors here all came from a human donor with aplastic anemia.

This chain joins TRBV2 and TRBJ2-5; TRBD1 might be the D (5 bases). V lost 6 bases and J 1 base, leaving 9 bases between the germline ends. Germline loops: CDR1 SNHLY, CDR2 FYNNEI. The CDR3 contains 13 residues. The CDR3 protein is CASRSTVQETQYF. The CDR3 DNA reads TGTGCCAGCAGGTCGACAGTCCAAGAGACCCAGTACTTC.

The chain recombines TRBV28 with TRBJ1-5, with unresolved D. The V gene lost 5 bases and the J gene lost 2 bases, with 16 bases spanning the gap. Germline lookup yields CDR1 MDHEN and CDR2 SYDVKM. The CDR3 spans 16 residues. The CDR3 DNA is TGTGCCAGCAGTAACCGGGCCCCTGTAGGCAATCAGCCCCAGCATTTT. Translated: CASSNRAPVGNQPQHF.

The V and J genes are TRBV6-4 and TRBJ2-7, with D possibly matching TRBD1 (6 bases). Germline loops: CDR1 MRHNA, CDR2 SNTAGT. This CDR3 is 16 amino acids long. The V end was cut by 3 bases, the J end by 4 bases, with 19 bases between. CDR3 in DNA: TGTGCCAGCAGTGAAGTCCCGGACAGAGCAAGTTACGAGCAGTACTTC. Its translation is CASSEVPDRASYEQYF.

The chain links TRBV5-6 to TRBJ2-7; D is unresolved. Germline V gives CDR1 SGHDT, CDR2 YYEEEE. Trimming shortened V by 1 base and J by 6 bases, and 14 bases separated the two germline ends. This CDR3 is built from 14 residues. The CDR3 nucleotides read TGTGCCAGCAGCTTGCTCTCAGTACTACGCGAGCAGTACTTC. The encoded protein is CASSLLSVLREQYF.

The J gene is TRBJ2-6, the V gene TRBV5-4, with unresolved D. Per the germline V gene, CDR1 is SGHNT and CDR2 is YYREEE (reference sequence). Trimming shortened V by 0 bases and J by 4 bases, and 11 bases separated the two germline ends. This CDR3 spans 16 amino acids. The CDR3: CASSLAAVTGANVLTF. In DNA form, the CDR3 reads TGTGCCAGCAGCTTGGCGGCGGTAACCGGGGCCAACGTCCTGACTTTC.

This chain connects TRBV2 to TRBJ2-5, with 9 bases that match TRBD1. The CDR3 covers 14 residues. Germline V lookup: CDR1 SNHLY, CDR2 FYNNEI. The junction had 4 bases not matched to a gene; V was cut back by 4 bases and J by 4 bases. The CDR3 DNA sequence: TGTGCCAGCAGTGCCCCGACAGGGGGAGAGACCCAGTACTTC. Translated: CASSAPTGGETQYF.

The chain employs TRBV7-8 and TRBJ1-2; weak D call: TRBD1 (6 bases). Germline loops: CDR1 SGHVS, CDR2 FQNEAQ. With 2 bases removed from V and 7 bases from J, the gap between germline ends came to 11 bases. The length of the CDR3 is 13 residues. CDR3 bases: TGTGCCAGCAGCTTAAATCGACAGGCTGGCTACACCTTC. As protein: CASSLNRQAGYTF.

The chain combines TRBV2 with TRBJ1-6, with D maybe TRBD1 (6 bases). CDR1 is SNHLY, CDR2 FYNNEI, per germline. V lost 10 bases and J lost 9, with 13 bases in between. The CDR3 has 12 amino acids. CDR3 in DNA: TGTGCCAAACAGGGATCTAGTTCACCCCTCCACTTT. Encoded protein: CAKQGSSSPLHF.

In this sample, this clonotype turned up a few times. The chain joins TRBV7-9 to TRBJ1-1; a weak D match, TRBD1 (6 bases). The germline V gene has CDR1 SEHNR and CDR2 FQNEAQ (reference sequence). The CDR3 runs 13 residues. Trimming pared 1 base from V and 5 bases from J, leaving 8 bases between. In nucleotides, the CDR3 is TGTGCCAGCAGCTTAGGGACAGCAACTGAAGCTTTCTTT. This translates into CASSLGTATEAFF.

The chain uses TRBV7-3 and TRBJ2-1; 7 nucleotides align to TRBD1. The CDR3 runs to 15 residues. Germline V gene data show CDR1 as SGHTA and CDR2 as FQGTGA. V shed 5 bases and J 8 bases; nucleotides not matched to a gene: 12. The CDR3 DNA sequence: TGTGCCAGCAGCCCCAATCGGGACAGCCTGGATGAGCAGTTCTTC. This encodes CASSPNRDSLDEQFF.

V gene TRBV7-2 combines with J gene TRBJ2-7; no clear D. CDR3 length equals 13 residues. The germline CDR1 and CDR2 sequences are SGHTA and FQGNSA. The germline V and J ends were trimmed by 5 bases and 4 bases, with 12 bases remaining between them. CDR3 nucleotides: TGTGCCAGCAGCCGAAAAACTGGGTACGAGCAGTACTTC. Its translation is CASSRKTGYEQYF.

V gene TRBV20-1 combines with J gene TRBJ2-3, with D unresolved. The CDR3 runs 12 residues. Germline assignment: CDR1 DFQATT and CDR2 SNEGSKA (reference sequence). Here the CDR3 reads CSESLSLPTQYF. In nucleotides, the CDR3 is TGCAGCGAATCCCTTTCACTCCCAACGCAGTATTTT.

The chain is built from TRBV7-2 and TRBJ2-5, with a tentative D call TRBD1 (6 bases). This CDR3 contains 14 residues. V gave up 4 bases and J gave up 5 bases, with 14 bases separating them. The germline gives CDR1 SGHTA, CDR2 FQGNSA. The CDR3 is CASSYQGGAETQYF. In nucleotides, the CDR3 is TGTGCCAGCAGCTACCAAGGGGGAGCGGAGACCCAGTACTTC. Full variable domain (missing parts from reference TRBV7-2 and TRBJ2-5): GAGVSQSPSNKVTEKGKDVELRCDPISGHTALYWYRQSLGQGLEFLIYFQGNSAPDKSGLPSDRFSAERTGGSVSTLTIQRTQQEDSAVYLCASSYQGGAETQYFGPGTRLLVL.

This clonotype was observed a handful of times. The chain links TRBV7-8 to TRBJ2-7; D remains ambiguous. Between the trimmed V and J ends, which lost 8 bases and 2 bases, there was a span of 19 bases. CDR3 size: 15 residues. Germline values: CDR1 SGHVS, CDR2 FQNEAQ. The CDR3 sequence is CASAPPPPNAYEQYF. The CDR3 DNA reads as TGTGCCAGCGCTCCTCCCCCACCGAACGCCTACGAGCAGTACTTC.

The J gene is TRBJ2-3, the V gene TRBV7-8; D unresolved. The CDR3 loop spans 16 amino acids. Trimming stripped 1 base from V and 3 bases from J, with 14 bases between. CDR1 is SGHVS and CDR2 is FQNEAQ in the germline V gene. The CDR3 here is CASSLGHFRETDTQYF. For the CDR3, the DNA is TGTGCCAGCAGCTTAGGACACTTCCGAGAGACAGATACGCAGTATTTT. Using reference TRBV7-8 and TRBJ2-3 for the parts outside the CDR3, the full variable domain is GAGVSQSPRYKVAKRGQDVALRCDPISGHVSLFWYQQALGQGPEFLTYFQNEAQLDKSGLPSDRFFAERPEGSVSTLKIQRTQQEDSAVYLCASSLGHFRETDTQYFGPGTRLTVL.

Many counts were recorded for this clonotype. The chain couples TRBV13 to TRBJ2-1; D gene uncertain. V was cut by 5 bases and J by 3 bases, with 8 bases left in between. Germline CDR1 and CDR2: PRHDT and FYEKMQ (reference sequence). This CDR3 comprises 13 residues. DNA of the CDR3: TGTGCCAGCAGCCCCCAAATCTACAATGAGCAGTTCTTC. This translates into CASSPQIYNEQFF.

This chain uses TRBV7-6 with TRBJ2-7; D not certain. CDR1 is SGHVS and CDR2 is FNYEAQ in the germline V gene. Trimming shortened V by 1 base and J by 2 bases, and 9 bases separated the two germline ends. The CDR3 is 14 residues long. The CDR3: CASSLGASTYEQYF. In DNA form, the CDR3 reads TGTGCCAGCAGCTTAGGGGCAAGCACCTACGAGCAGTACTTC.

The chain recombines TRBV2 with TRBJ1-1, with TRBD1 as a possible D gene (5 bases). Germline V gene data show CDR1 as SNHLY and CDR2 as FYNNEI. Trimming took off 6 bases at V and 8 bases at J, with 19 bases between the two ends. CDR3 length: 14 residues. The CDR3 is CASRQTQGGMEAFF. The CDR3 coding sequence is TGTGCCAGCAGACAAACGCAGGGAGGGATGGAAGCTTTCTTT.

This sequence joins TRBV24-1 and TRBJ2-5; possible D gene TRBD1, 6 bases. This CDR3 has 17 amino acids. Looked up from germline, CDR1 is KGHDR and CDR2 is SFDVKD. V was trimmed by 4 bases and J by 9 bases, leaving 26 bases between them. The CDR3 DNA sequence: TGTGCCACCAGTGACAATAAAGGAACAGGGCTAGGTGGGGCCCAGTACTTC. It specifies CATSDNKGTGLGGAQYF.

Of note for this clonotype: The final CDR3 position lacks the conserved phenylalanine or tryptophan, pointing to a likely read error. The limits of the CDR3 on the DNA are not certain, so only TCRdb's listed CDR3 is given. This sequence joins TRBV19 and TRBJ1-4; the table's D call, TRBD1, was not checked against the DNA. CDR1 is LNHDA, CDR2 SQIVND, per germline (reference sequence). The CDR3 contains 18 residues when both ends are counted. The CDR3: CASSIASRAGANVLTFGA.

The chain's CDR3 is CSTRRTFTNSPLHF. The CDR3 DNA reads as TGCAGTACTCGGAGGACATTCACCAATTCACCCCTCCACTTT. The V gene is TRBV20-1, the J gene TRBJ1-6; tentative D call: TRBD1 (5 bases). Per germline, CDR1 DFQATT and CDR2 SNEGSKA (reference sequence). This CDR3 is 14 amino acids long. Deletions cut 8 bases from V and 7 bases from J, with 18 bases between.

Only one count was recorded for this clonotype. One junction end disagrees with the germline gene, perhaps due to a read error. The DNA of the CDR3 is TGCAGCGCCCGGGCCGGGGGTCAGACCAAGTACTTC. Residues: CSARAGGQTKYF. The genes are TRBV20-1 and TRBJ2-5; maybe TRBD2 (6 bases). The CDR3 is 12 amino acids. Per the germline V gene, CDR1 is DFQATT and CDR2 is SNEGSKA (reference sequence).

Comment on this clonotype: Germline and junction disagree at one end, which may indicate a read error. The V and J genes are TRBV24-1 and TRBJ2-1, with D perhaps TRBD1 (6 bases). The CDR3 sequence is 11 residues long. The germline CDR1 and CDR2 sequences are KGHDR and SFDVKD. The CDR3 nucleotides read TGTGCCACCAGTGATTTGACAGGGTGGTACTTC. Its protein product is CATSDLTGWYF.